The present entry profiles one T cell receptor (beta chain) with its context. As yet, its antigen is unknown. This entry comes from a study of shared clonotypes between healthy human individuals. Positively selected for CCR7, the CD45RO-negative cells used as naive CD8 cells excluded terminally differentiated effector memory CD45RA+ cells. V gave up 8 bases and J gave up 5 bases, with 25 bases separating them. The length of the CDR3 is 15 residues. Germline values: CDR1 SQVTM, CDR2 ANQGSEA. Data came from immunoSEQ multiplex PCR; TCRdb stores just in-frame clones and leaves some out. The data show over 2 million clones, around 96% seen once. Findings and limits, study-wide: Researchers sampled blood only, noting tissue repertoires likely differ.

This receptor was obtained from a man aged 18 to 29 in good health. The gene calls are TRBV29-1 and TRBJ2-7; D may be TRBD1 or TRBD2 (5 bases each). Sequenced sample: naive CD8+ T cells sorted from blood. CDR3 region: CSSGRAGILLDEQYF. Here the CDR3 DNA reads TGCAGCTCCGGCAGGGCCGGGATTTTGTTGGACGAGCAGTACTTC.